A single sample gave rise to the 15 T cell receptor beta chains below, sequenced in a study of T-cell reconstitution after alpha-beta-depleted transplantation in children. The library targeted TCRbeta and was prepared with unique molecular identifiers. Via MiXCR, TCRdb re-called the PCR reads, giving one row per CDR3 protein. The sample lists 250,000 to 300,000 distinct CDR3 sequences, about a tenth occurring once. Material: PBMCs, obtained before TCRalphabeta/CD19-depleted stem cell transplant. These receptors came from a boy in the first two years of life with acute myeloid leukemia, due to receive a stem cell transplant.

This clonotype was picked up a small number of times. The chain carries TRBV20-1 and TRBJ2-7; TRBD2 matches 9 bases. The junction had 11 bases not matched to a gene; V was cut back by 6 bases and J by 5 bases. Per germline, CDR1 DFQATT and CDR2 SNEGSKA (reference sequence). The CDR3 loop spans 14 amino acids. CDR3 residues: CSALLSGRTDEQYF. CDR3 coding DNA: TGCAGTGCCCTCCTTAGCGGGAGAACCGACGAGCAGTACTTC.

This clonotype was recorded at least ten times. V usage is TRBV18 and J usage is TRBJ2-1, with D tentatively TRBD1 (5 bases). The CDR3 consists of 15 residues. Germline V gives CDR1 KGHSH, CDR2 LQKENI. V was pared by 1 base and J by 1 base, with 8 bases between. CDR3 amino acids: CASSPRRQSYNEQFF. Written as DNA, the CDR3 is TGTGCCAGCTCACCACGGCGACAGTCCTACAATGAGCAGTTCTTC.

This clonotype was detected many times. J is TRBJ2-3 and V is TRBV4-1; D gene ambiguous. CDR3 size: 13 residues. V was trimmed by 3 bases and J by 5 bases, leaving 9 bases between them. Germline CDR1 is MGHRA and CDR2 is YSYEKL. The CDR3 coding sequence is TGCGCCAGCAGCCATCGAAGGGTAGATACGCAGTATTTT. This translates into CASSHRRVDTQYF.

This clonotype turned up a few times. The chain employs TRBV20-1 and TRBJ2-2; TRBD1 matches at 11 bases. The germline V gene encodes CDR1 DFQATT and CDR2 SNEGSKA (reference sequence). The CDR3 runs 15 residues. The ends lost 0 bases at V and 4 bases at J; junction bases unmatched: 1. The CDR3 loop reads CSARDGTGGTGELFF. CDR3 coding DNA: TGCAGTGCTAGAGATGGGACAGGGGGCACCGGGGAGCTGTTTTTT.

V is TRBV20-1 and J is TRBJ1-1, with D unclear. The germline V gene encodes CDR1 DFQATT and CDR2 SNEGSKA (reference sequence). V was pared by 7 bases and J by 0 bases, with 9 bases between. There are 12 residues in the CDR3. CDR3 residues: CSGDGVNTEAFF. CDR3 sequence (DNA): TGCAGTGGGGATGGGGTGAACACTGAAGCTTTCTTT.

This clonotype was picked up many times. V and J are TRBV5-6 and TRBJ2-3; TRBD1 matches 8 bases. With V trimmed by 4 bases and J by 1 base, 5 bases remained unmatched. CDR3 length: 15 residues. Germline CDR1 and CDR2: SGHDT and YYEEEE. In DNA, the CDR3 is TGTGCCAGCAGCCCAATGGGACAGGGCACAGATACGCAGTATTTT. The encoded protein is CASSPMGQGTDTQYF.

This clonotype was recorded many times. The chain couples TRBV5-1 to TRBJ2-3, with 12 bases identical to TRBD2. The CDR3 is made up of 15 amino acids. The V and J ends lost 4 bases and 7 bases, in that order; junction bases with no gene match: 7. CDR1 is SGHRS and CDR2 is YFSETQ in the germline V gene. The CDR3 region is CASSPSGGAANTQYF. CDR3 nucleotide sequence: TGCGCCAGCAGCCCTAGCGGGGGGGCCGCAAATACGCAGTATTTT.

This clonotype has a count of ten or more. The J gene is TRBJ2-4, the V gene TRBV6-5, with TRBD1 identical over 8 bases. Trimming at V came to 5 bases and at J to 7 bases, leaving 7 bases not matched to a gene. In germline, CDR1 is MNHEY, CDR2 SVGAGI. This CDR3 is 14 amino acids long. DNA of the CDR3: TGTGCCAGCAGTCACAGGGGGAGTACTAACATTCAGTACTTC. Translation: CASSHRGSTNIQYF.

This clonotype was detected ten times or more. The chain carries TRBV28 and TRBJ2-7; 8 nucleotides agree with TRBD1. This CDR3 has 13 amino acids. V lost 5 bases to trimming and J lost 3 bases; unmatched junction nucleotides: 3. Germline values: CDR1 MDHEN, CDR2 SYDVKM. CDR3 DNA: TGTGCCAGCAGTCAGACAGGGGTCTACGAGCAGTACTTC. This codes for CASSQTGVYEQYF.

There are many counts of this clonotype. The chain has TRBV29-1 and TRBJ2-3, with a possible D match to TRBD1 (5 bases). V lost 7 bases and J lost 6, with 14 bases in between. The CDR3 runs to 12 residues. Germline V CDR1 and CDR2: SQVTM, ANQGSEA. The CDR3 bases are TGCAGCGGGAAAGGGGAACTGGATACGCAGTATTTT. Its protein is CSGKGELDTQYF.

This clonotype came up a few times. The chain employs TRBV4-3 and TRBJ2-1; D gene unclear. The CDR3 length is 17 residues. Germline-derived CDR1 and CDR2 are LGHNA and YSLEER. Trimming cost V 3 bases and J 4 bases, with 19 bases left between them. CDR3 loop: CASSHSVGADDYNEQFF. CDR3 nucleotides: TGCGCCAGCAGCCATTCGGTAGGCGCCGATGATTACAATGAGCAGTTCTTC.

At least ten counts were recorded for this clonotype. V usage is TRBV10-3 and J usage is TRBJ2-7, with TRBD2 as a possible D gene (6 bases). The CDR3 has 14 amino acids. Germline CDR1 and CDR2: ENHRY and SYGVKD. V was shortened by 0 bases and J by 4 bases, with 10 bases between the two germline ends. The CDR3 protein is CAISESEGRYEQYF. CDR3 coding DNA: TGTGCCATCAGTGAGTCGGAGGGAAGGTACGAGCAGTACTTC.

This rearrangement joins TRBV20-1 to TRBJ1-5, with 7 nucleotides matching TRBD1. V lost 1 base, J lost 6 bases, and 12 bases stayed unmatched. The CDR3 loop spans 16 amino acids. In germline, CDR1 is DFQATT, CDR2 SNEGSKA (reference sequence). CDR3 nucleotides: TGCAGTGCTAGAGGCGACAGGGACAACTACCCTCAGCCCCAGCATTTT. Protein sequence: CSARGDRDNYPQPQHF.

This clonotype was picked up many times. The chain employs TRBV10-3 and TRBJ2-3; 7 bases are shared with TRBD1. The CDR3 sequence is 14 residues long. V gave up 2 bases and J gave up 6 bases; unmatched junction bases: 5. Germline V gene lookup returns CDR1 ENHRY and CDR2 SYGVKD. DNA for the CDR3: TGTGCCATCAGTGAGGACAGGGCCAGGGATACGCAGTATTTT. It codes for CAISEDRARDTQYF.

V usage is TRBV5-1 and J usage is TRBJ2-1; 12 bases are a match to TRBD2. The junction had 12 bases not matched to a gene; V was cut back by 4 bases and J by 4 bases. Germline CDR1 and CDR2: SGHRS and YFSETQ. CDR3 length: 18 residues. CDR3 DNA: TGCGCCAGCAGCAAACTAGCGGGGGGCCATTCGTATTACAATGAGCAGTTCTTC. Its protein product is CASSKLAGGHSYYNEQFF.